This is a list of T cell receptor beta chains from one sample in a study of blood T cell repertoires in COVID-19. The assay was immunoSEQ multiplex PCR, and TCRdb's table has in-frame clones only and misses some. The data hold 140,000 or so clones, with about four fifths observed a single time. Sequenced input: peripheral blood. Receptors were obtained from an elderly woman with acute or convalescent COVID-19. The CDR3 runs from the conserved cysteine through the conserved F or W. Fields, in order: D gene, J gene, clone size, V gene, CDR3 DNA, CDR3 protein. A D gene is named only where the DNA matches it firmly. Clone size is stated in some rows and not others, as once, few, many or a class when expanded.

d_gene: .; j_gene: TRBJ2-2; abundance: .; v_gene: TRBV10-3; CDR3nt: TGTGCCATCAGTGAGTTCGCGGCCTACGTAGGCACCGGGGAGCTGTTTTTT; CDR3aa: CAISEFAAYVGTGELFF
d_gene: TRBD2; j_gene: TRBJ2-5; abundance: once; v_gene: TRBV19; CDR3nt: TGTGCCAGTAGTATACTAGCGGGGCGCTCGAAAGAGACCCAGTACTTC; CDR3aa: CASSILAGRSKETQYF
d_gene: .; j_gene: TRBJ1-5; abundance: .; v_gene: TRBV5-6; CDR3nt: TGTGCCAGCAGCTTGACAGGGTTAAGCAATCAGCCCCAGCATTTT; CDR3aa: CASSLTGLSNQPQHF
d_gene: .; j_gene: TRBJ1-5; abundance: .; v_gene: TRBV27; CDR3nt: TGTGCCAGCAGCCGTAGACCGCCAGGCCAATATAGCAATCAGCCCCAGCATTTT; CDR3aa: CASSRRPPGQYSNQPQHF
d_gene: .; j_gene: TRBJ1-2; abundance: .; v_gene: TRBV19; CDR3nt: TGTGCCAGTAGTACCGGAGACTATGGCTACACCTTC; CDR3aa: CASSTGDYGYTF
d_gene: TRBD2; j_gene: TRBJ2-2; abundance: .; v_gene: TRBV5-4; CDR3nt: TGTGCCAGCAGAGGGAGGGCGAACACCGGGGAGCTGTTTTTT; CDR3aa: CASRGRANTGELFF
d_gene: .; j_gene: TRBJ1-2; abundance: few; v_gene: TRBV10-3; CDR3nt: TGTGCCATCAGTGATTCGCAGGCCCGTACTAACTATGGCTACACCTTC; CDR3aa: CAISDSQARTNYGYTF
d_gene: TRBD1; j_gene: TRBJ2-3; abundance: .; v_gene: TRBV24-1; CDR3nt: TGTGCCACCAGTGATGCGCGGGGACAGGGGGCCTCAGATACGCAGTATTTT; CDR3aa: CATSDARGQGASDTQYF
d_gene: .; j_gene: TRBJ1-2; abundance: .; v_gene: TRBV6-5; CDR3nt: TGTGCCAGCAGCACCCGGACAGTGAAAGATGGCTGCACCTTC; CDR3aa: CASSTRTVKDGCTF
d_gene: .; j_gene: TRBJ1-3; abundance: .; v_gene: TRBV10-3; CDR3nt: TGTGCCGTCACGAGGACTGGAAACACCATATATTTT; CDR3aa: CAVTRTGNTIYF
d_gene: .; j_gene: TRBJ2-2; abundance: .; v_gene: TRBV5-4; CDR3nt: TGTGCCAGCAGCTTGGTGTCTGGGGAGCTGTTTTTT; CDR3aa: CASSLVSGELFF
d_gene: TRBD1; j_gene: TRBJ2-4; abundance: .; v_gene: TRBV2; CDR3nt: TGTGCCAGCTGGGACAGGGAGGGGGTCCTAGCCAAAAACATTCAGTACTTC; CDR3aa: CASWDREGVLAKNIQYF
d_gene: TRBD1; j_gene: TRBJ1-4; abundance: .; v_gene: TRBV2; CDR3nt: TGTGCCAGCAGTGGGGGGACAGGGGATCCAACTAATGAAAAACTGTTTTTT; CDR3aa: CASSGGTGDPTNEKLFF
d_gene: .; j_gene: TRBJ1-2; abundance: .; v_gene: TRBV7-9; CDR3nt: TGTGCCAGCAGCTTAGACAGGGTACGTGGCTACACCTTC; CDR3aa: CASSLDRVRGYTF
d_gene: TRBD1; j_gene: TRBJ2-1; abundance: .; v_gene: TRBV9; CDR3nt: TGTGCCAGCAGCGTAATAGGGGGCCCGGACAATGAGCAGTTCTTC; CDR3aa: CASSVIGGPDNEQFF
d_gene: .; j_gene: TRBJ2-5; abundance: .; v_gene: TRBV2; CDR3nt: TGTGCCAGCACCGAGGGCTACCTCGACCGGGAGACCCAGTACTTC; CDR3aa: CASTEGYLDRETQYF
d_gene: TRBD2; j_gene: TRBJ2-1; abundance: .; v_gene: TRBV7-8; CDR3nt: TGTGCCAGCAGCTTAGCGCTAACTAGCGGGGGGGCACTTGAGCAGTTCTTC; CDR3aa: CASSLALTSGGALEQFF
d_gene: .; j_gene: TRBJ1-3; abundance: .; v_gene: TRBV7-8; CDR3nt: TGTGCCAGCAGCGAGATAAAGCAGGAAGGAAACACCATATATTTT; CDR3aa: CASSEIKQEGNTIYF
d_gene: .; j_gene: TRBJ2-5; abundance: .; v_gene: TRBV6-1; CDR3nt: TGTGCCAGCAGTGAAGTTCCTACGCGGCAGGGTGGGGAAGAGACCCAGTACTTC; CDR3aa: CASSEVPTRQGGEETQYF
d_gene: TRBD2; j_gene: TRBJ2-5; abundance: .; v_gene: TRBV7-2; CDR3nt: TGTGCCAGCAGCCTTATAGCGGGGGGGTACCAAGAGACCCAGTACTTC; CDR3aa: CASSLIAGGYQETQYF
d_gene: TRBD1; j_gene: TRBJ2-2; abundance: .; v_gene: TRBV19; CDR3nt: TGTGCCAGTAGCAACCGGGACAGGGGGCGGAACACCGGGGAGCTGTTTTTT; CDR3aa: CASSNRDRGRNTGELFF
d_gene: TRBD1; j_gene: TRBJ1-2; abundance: .; v_gene: TRBV6-5; CDR3nt: TGTGCCAGCAGCCAGACAGGGGTGCGCGGCTACACCTTC; CDR3aa: CASSQTGVRGYTF
d_gene: .; j_gene: TRBJ1-2; abundance: .; v_gene: TRBV10-3; CDR3nt: TGTGCCATCACTAGGGAGTTATCGGGCTACACCTTC; CDR3aa: CAITRELSGYTF
d_gene: .; j_gene: TRBJ2-2; abundance: once; v_gene: TRBV18; CDR3nt: TGTGCCAGCTCGCAGGAACAGGGAAACACCGGGGAGCTGTTTTTT; CDR3aa: CASSQEQGNTGELFF
d_gene: TRBD2; j_gene: TRBJ2-7; abundance: .; v_gene: TRBV30; CDR3nt: TGTGCCTGGGGGACTAGCGGGACCTACGAGCAGTACTTC; CDR3aa: CAWGTSGTYEQYF
d_gene: TRBD1; j_gene: TRBJ1-1; abundance: .; v_gene: TRBV7-9; CDR3nt: TGTGCCAGCAGCTCGGACAGGGGGAGAGCTTTCTTT; CDR3aa: CASSSDRGRAFF
d_gene: TRBD1; j_gene: TRBJ1-1; abundance: .; v_gene: TRBV19; CDR3nt: TGTGCCAGTAGTTTTCAGGGGGCGCGTGGAGACACTGAAGCTTTCTTT; CDR3aa: CASSFQGARGDTEAFF
d_gene: .; j_gene: TRBJ1-4; abundance: .; v_gene: TRBV6-6; CDR3nt: TGTGCCAGCAGTTACGGGAGAGGGTGGGATGAAAAACTGTTTTTT; CDR3aa: CASSYGRGWDEKLFF
d_gene: .; j_gene: TRBJ2-1; abundance: .; v_gene: TRBV7-9; CDR3nt: TGTGCCAGCAGCTTACAGGGGTACAATGAGCAGTTCTTC; CDR3aa: CASSLQGYNEQFF
d_gene: TRBD1; j_gene: TRBJ2-7; abundance: .; v_gene: TRBV5-1; CDR3nt: TGCGCCAGCAGCTTTGTATTCAGGACAGGGAGCGACGAGCAGTACTTC; CDR3aa: CASSFVFRTGSDEQYF
d_gene: .; j_gene: TRBJ2-2; abundance: .; v_gene: TRBV7-9; CDR3nt: TGTGCCAGCAGCTCAAGACGGCAGGGAATCGGGGAGCTGTTTTTT; CDR3aa: CASSSRRQGIGELFF
d_gene: TRBD1; j_gene: TRBJ1-1; abundance: .; v_gene: TRBV4-1; CDR3nt: TGCGCCAGCAGCCTAGGGACAGGGCGGTCGAACACTGAAGCTTTCTTT; CDR3aa: CASSLGTGRSNTEAFF
d_gene: .; j_gene: TRBJ1-1; abundance: .; v_gene: TRBV21-1; CDR3nt: TGTGCCAGCAGCAAAGACAGGGTCCCTGAAGCTTTCTTT; CDR3aa: CASSKDRVPEAFF
d_gene: .; j_gene: TRBJ1-2; abundance: .; v_gene: TRBV20-1; CDR3nt: TGCAGTGCTAGAACTCGGGGCTACACCTTC; CDR3aa: CSARTRGYTF
d_gene: .; j_gene: TRBJ1-4; abundance: .; v_gene: TRBV29-1; CDR3nt: TGCAGCGCTGTAGTTACAACTAATGAAAAACTGTTTTTT; CDR3aa: CSAVVTTNEKLFF
d_gene: .; j_gene: TRBJ1-1; abundance: .; v_gene: TRBV7-2; CDR3nt: TGTGCCAGCAGCTTAGGGTACAGCAAGAACACTGAAGCTTTCTTT; CDR3aa: CASSLGYSKNTEAFF
d_gene: .; j_gene: TRBJ2-7; abundance: .; v_gene: TRBV20-1; CDR3nt: TGCAGTGCTAGCCGGGGATACGAGCAGTACTTC; CDR3aa: CSASRGYEQYF
d_gene: TRBD1; j_gene: TRBJ1-1; abundance: .; v_gene: TRBV18; CDR3nt: TGTGCCAGCTCACCACAGGGGGCAAGGGAAGCTTTCTTT; CDR3aa: CASSPQGAREAFF
d_gene: .; j_gene: TRBJ2-4; abundance: once; v_gene: TRBV5-4; CDR3nt: TGTGCCAGCAGCTTGAGGGGCCTCGGGAACATTCAGTACTTC; CDR3aa: CASSLRGLGNIQYF
d_gene: .; j_gene: TRBJ1-6; abundance: .; v_gene: TRBV5-4; CDR3nt: TGTGCCAGCAGCTCCTCCGGACAGTATAATTCACCCCTCCACTTT; CDR3aa: CASSSSGQYNSPLHF
d_gene: TRBD1; j_gene: TRBJ1-1; abundance: .; v_gene: TRBV6-2/TRBV6-3; CDR3nt: TGTGCCAGCAGTGGGCACACAGGGGACCGGGCGTCTTTCTTT; CDR3aa: CASSGHTGDRASFF
d_gene: .; j_gene: TRBJ1-1; abundance: .; v_gene: TRBV6-5; CDR3nt: TGTGCCAGCAGCAGACCTCGGGTCGCAAGCACTGAAGCTTTCTTT; CDR3aa: CASSRPRVASTEAFF